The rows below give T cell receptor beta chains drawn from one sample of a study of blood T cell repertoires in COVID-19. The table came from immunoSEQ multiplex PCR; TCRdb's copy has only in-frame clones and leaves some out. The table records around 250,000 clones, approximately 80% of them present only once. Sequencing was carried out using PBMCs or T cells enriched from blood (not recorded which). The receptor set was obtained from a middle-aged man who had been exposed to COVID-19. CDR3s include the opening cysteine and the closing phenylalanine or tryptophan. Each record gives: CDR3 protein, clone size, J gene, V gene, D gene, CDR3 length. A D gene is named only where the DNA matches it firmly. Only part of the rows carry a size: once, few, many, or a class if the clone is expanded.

CDR3 protein: CASSAPVTTGTEAFF
clone size: .
J gene: TRBJ1-1
V gene: TRBV5-1
D gene: .
CDR3 length: 15

CDR3 protein: CSASGRDRGENEQFF
clone size: .
J gene: TRBJ2-1
V gene: TRBV20-1
D gene: TRBD1
CDR3 length: 15

CDR3 protein: CASSLEYDREKYF
clone size: .
J gene: TRBJ2-4
V gene: TRBV7-2
D gene: TRBD1
CDR3 length: 13

CDR3 protein: CASSPARTQYF
clone size: .
J gene: TRBJ2-3
V gene: TRBV11-2
D gene: .
CDR3 length: 11

CDR3 protein: CASTKRWGPDEQYF
clone size: .
J gene: TRBJ2-7
V gene: TRBV11-3
D gene: .
CDR3 length: 14

CDR3 protein: CSVGAGANQPQHF
clone size: .
J gene: TRBJ1-5
V gene: TRBV29-1
D gene: .
CDR3 length: 13

CDR3 protein: CASSFGQGNEKLFF
clone size: .
J gene: TRBJ1-4
V gene: TRBV7-9
D gene: TRBD1
CDR3 length: 14

CDR3 protein: CASSFRSYEQYF
clone size: .
J gene: TRBJ2-7
V gene: TRBV12-3/TRBV12-4
D gene: .
CDR3 length: 12

CDR3 protein: CASSSIAQETQYF
clone size: .
J gene: TRBJ2-5
V gene: TRBV5-1
D gene: .
CDR3 length: 13

CDR3 protein: CAISESREGYGYTF
clone size: .
J gene: TRBJ1-2
V gene: TRBV10-3
D gene: .
CDR3 length: 14

CDR3 protein: CASSKGQRYEKLFF
clone size: .
J gene: TRBJ1-4
V gene: TRBV19
D gene: .
CDR3 length: 14

CDR3 protein: CASSKTGARTEAFF
clone size: .
J gene: TRBJ1-1
V gene: TRBV5-1
D gene: TRBD1
CDR3 length: 14

CDR3 protein: CSVREYSNYGYTF
clone size: .
J gene: TRBJ1-2
V gene: TRBV29-1
D gene: .
CDR3 length: 13

CDR3 protein: CASTGPTGELFF
clone size: .
J gene: TRBJ2-2
V gene: TRBV12-3/TRBV12-4
D gene: .
CDR3 length: 12

CDR3 protein: CASRSPGGSAEAFF
clone size: .
J gene: TRBJ1-1
V gene: TRBV3-1/TRBV3-2
D gene: .
CDR3 length: 14

CDR3 protein: CATPPRLAGEYEQYF
clone size: .
J gene: TRBJ2-7
V gene: TRBV5-1
D gene: TRBD2
CDR3 length: 15

CDR3 protein: CASSGAAGSDTQYF
clone size: .
J gene: TRBJ2-3
V gene: TRBV10-2
D gene: .
CDR3 length: 14

CDR3 protein: CASSVVGLFYNEQFF
clone size: .
J gene: TRBJ2-1
V gene: TRBV9
D gene: TRBD2
CDR3 length: 15

CDR3 protein: CASSQPLSNSPLHF
clone size: few
J gene: TRBJ1-6
V gene: TRBV14
D gene: .
CDR3 length: 14

CDR3 protein: CSADRFGEQYF
clone size: few
J gene: TRBJ2-7
V gene: TRBV20-1
D gene: .
CDR3 length: 11

CDR3 protein: CASSIQASNEKLFF
clone size: .
J gene: TRBJ1-4
V gene: TRBV19
D gene: .
CDR3 length: 14

CDR3 protein: CASSLALRETQYF
clone size: .
J gene: TRBJ2-5
V gene: TRBV7-2
D gene: .
CDR3 length: 13

CDR3 protein: CASAQGGNVGEQFF
clone size: .
J gene: TRBJ2-1
V gene: TRBV7-9
D gene: TRBD2
CDR3 length: 14

CDR3 protein: CASRSMTGLGYTF
clone size: .
J gene: TRBJ1-2
V gene: TRBV6-5
D gene: TRBD1
CDR3 length: 13

CDR3 protein: CASSLTPVHRTDTQYF
clone size: .
J gene: TRBJ2-3
V gene: TRBV5-7
D gene: .
CDR3 length: 16

CDR3 protein: CASSPRQTYEQYF
clone size: .
J gene: TRBJ2-7
V gene: TRBV18
D gene: .
CDR3 length: 13

CDR3 protein: CASSLTGAGWSYNSPLHF
clone size: .
J gene: TRBJ1-6
V gene: TRBV7-2
D gene: .
CDR3 length: 18

CDR3 protein: CASSTGWNYGYTF
clone size: .
J gene: TRBJ1-2
V gene: TRBV6-5
D gene: .
CDR3 length: 13

CDR3 protein: CASSPAGDRGNTIYF
clone size: once
J gene: TRBJ1-3
V gene: TRBV27
D gene: TRBD1
CDR3 length: 15

CDR3 protein: CATSLTSGNTDTQYF
clone size: .
J gene: TRBJ2-3
V gene: TRBV15
D gene: TRBD2
CDR3 length: 15

CDR3 protein: CASSGRVGTGELFF
clone size: .
J gene: TRBJ2-2
V gene: TRBV11-3
D gene: .
CDR3 length: 14

CDR3 protein: CASSGLGMNTGELFF
clone size: .
J gene: TRBJ2-2
V gene: TRBV2
D gene: .
CDR3 length: 15

CDR3 protein: CASSFRNEQYF
clone size: .
J gene: TRBJ2-7
V gene: TRBV19
D gene: .
CDR3 length: 11

CDR3 protein: CASTGSGDLANYGYTF
clone size: few
J gene: TRBJ1-2
V gene: TRBV7-9
D gene: .
CDR3 length: 16

CDR3 protein: CATSDPGGHSYEQYF
clone size: .
J gene: TRBJ2-7
V gene: TRBV24-1
D gene: .
CDR3 length: 15

CDR3 protein: CASSPFGTATNYGYTF
clone size: .
J gene: TRBJ1-2
V gene: TRBV18
D gene: TRBD1
CDR3 length: 16

CDR3 protein: CASSQVGSYYEQYF
clone size: .
J gene: TRBJ2-7
V gene: TRBV3-1/TRBV3-2
D gene: .
CDR3 length: 14

CDR3 protein: CASRYRDGNQPQHF
clone size: .
J gene: TRBJ1-5
V gene: TRBV2
D gene: .
CDR3 length: 14

CDR3 protein: CSVGLRNEQFF
clone size: .
J gene: TRBJ2-1
V gene: TRBV29-1
D gene: .
CDR3 length: 11

CDR3 protein: CASSAGSSAGELFF
clone size: .
J gene: TRBJ2-2
V gene: TRBV10-1
D gene: .
CDR3 length: 14

CDR3 protein: CASSIDPDQPQHF
clone size: .
J gene: TRBJ1-5
V gene: TRBV19
D gene: .
CDR3 length: 13

CDR3 protein: CSVDRGRETQYF
clone size: .
J gene: TRBJ2-5
V gene: TRBV29-1
D gene: TRBD1
CDR3 length: 12

CDR3 protein: CATSDDSGANTDTQYF
clone size: .
J gene: TRBJ2-3
V gene: TRBV24-1
D gene: TRBD2
CDR3 length: 16

CDR3 protein: CASSQVSGSSYEQYF
clone size: .
J gene: TRBJ2-7
V gene: TRBV4-2
D gene: TRBD2
CDR3 length: 15

CDR3 protein: CASSENTDRGTQYF
clone size: .
J gene: TRBJ2-3
V gene: TRBV11-2
D gene: TRBD1
CDR3 length: 14

CDR3 protein: CARRQGSGEQYF
clone size: few
J gene: TRBJ2-7
V gene: TRBV6-5
D gene: TRBD1
CDR3 length: 12

CDR3 protein: CASEDSGKHQPQHF
clone size: .
J gene: TRBJ1-5
V gene: TRBV6-5
D gene: .
CDR3 length: 14

CDR3 protein: CASSMGDRGLGYTF
clone size: once
J gene: TRBJ1-2
V gene: TRBV19
D gene: TRBD1
CDR3 length: 14

CDR3 protein: CASSHQYSGNTIYF
clone size: .
J gene: TRBJ1-3
V gene: TRBV3-1/TRBV3-2
D gene: .
CDR3 length: 14

CDR3 protein: CASSDGQGDQPQHF
clone size: .
J gene: TRBJ1-5
V gene: TRBV9
D gene: TRBD1
CDR3 length: 14

CDR3 protein: CASSSRLASTDTQYF
clone size: .
J gene: TRBJ2-3
V gene: TRBV5-1
D gene: TRBD2
CDR3 length: 15

CDR3 protein: CSVEGTDPTGPYYNEQFF
clone size: few
J gene: TRBJ2-1
V gene: TRBV29-1
D gene: .
CDR3 length: 18

CDR3 protein: CASSHGLVSYEQYF
clone size: .
J gene: TRBJ2-7
V gene: TRBV5-4
D gene: .
CDR3 length: 14

CDR3 protein: CASSLAGERGYTF
clone size: few
J gene: TRBJ1-2
V gene: TRBV12-3/TRBV12-4
D gene: .
CDR3 length: 13

CDR3 protein: CASSPGGPNSPLHF
clone size: .
J gene: TRBJ1-6
V gene: TRBV18
D gene: .
CDR3 length: 14